A single sample is the source of the 18 T cell receptor beta chains below, sequenced in a study of Graves' ophthalmopathy and Graves' hyperthyroidism. Amplification of TCR beta CDR3 regions used RNA transcripts. HTBI-primed first-round RT-PCR preceded second-round multiplex PCR. TCRdb re-derived calls from the multiplex PCR reads in MiXCR, one entry per CDR3 protein. This repertoire shows about 400,000 distinct CDR3 sequences, roughly 21% found once; its top ten account for roughly 3%. The sample was peripheral blood. All receptors come from a woman between 18 and 30 years old with stable Graves' hyperthyroidism.

The table lists this clonotype with many counts. This chain joins TRBV6-5 and TRBJ2-7; maybe TRBD2 (6 bases). Germline loops: CDR1 MNHEY, CDR2 SVGAGI. This CDR3 comprises 15 residues. V dropped 2 bases and J dropped 1 base, with 12 bases sitting between them. CDR3 sequence reads: CASSYGWRGSYEQYF. CDR3 DNA: TGTGCCAGCAGTTACGGCTGGCGGGGATCCTACGAGCAGTACTTC.

This clonotype was found many times. The chain carries TRBV10-3 and TRBJ2-5, with D perhaps matching TRBD2 (5 bases). The CDR3 has 13 amino acids. Trimming stripped 6 bases from V and 1 base from J, with 9 bases between. Germline V lookup: CDR1 ENHRY, CDR2 SYGVKD. The CDR3 DNA reads as TGTGCCATCAGAGGACTTTCCCAAGAGACCCAGTACTTC. It codes for CAIRGLSQETQYF.

This clonotype was found many times. This chain connects TRBV27 to TRBJ2-4, with D tentatively TRBD2 (6 bases). The germline CDR1 and CDR2 sequences are MNHEY and SMNVEV (reference sequence). The CDR3 is made up of 13 amino acids. Trimming shortened V by 4 bases and J by 7 bases, and 11 bases separated the two germline ends. CDR3 residues: CASSSNAGNIQYF. Written as DNA, the CDR3 is TGTGCCAGCAGTTCTAACGCGGGGAACATTCAGTACTTC.

This clonotype was counted at least ten times. V is TRBV5-6 and J is TRBJ2-5; 7 bases match TRBD1. Per the germline V gene, CDR1 is SGHDT and CDR2 is YYEEEE. V trimming: 2 bases; J trimming: 2 bases; junction bases outside the gene matches: 6. The CDR3 runs 15 residues. The CDR3 loop reads CASSFLGQSQETQYF. For the CDR3, the DNA is TGTGCCAGCAGCTTTTTGGGACAGTCACAAGAGACCCAGTACTTC.

In this sample, this clonotype turned up many times. This chain connects TRBV20-1 to TRBJ1-5; D might be TRBD1 (6 bases). V lost 5 bases, J lost 2 bases, and 13 bases lay in between. Per the germline V gene, CDR1 is DFQATT and CDR2 is SNEGSKA (reference sequence). The CDR3 runs 14 residues. CDR3 residues: CSAFQQGGNQPQHF. CDR3 bases: TGCAGTGCTTTCCAACAGGGCGGCAATCAGCCCCAGCATTTT.

This clonotype was seen more than once but under ten times. The gene calls are TRBV20-1 and TRBJ2-7; 7 bases are a match to TRBD1. Germline values: CDR1 DFQATT, CDR2 SNEGSKA (reference sequence). This CDR3 comprises 14 residues. Losses at the gene ends were 5 bases for V and 3 bases for J; bases not matched to a gene: 10. CDR3 nucleotides: TGCAGTGCTGAAACAGGGGCGAACCTCTACGAGCAGTACTTC. Amino acid sequence: CSAETGANLYEQYF.

This clonotype was seen at least ten times. Here the CDR3 DNA reads TGCAGCGTTGAGGACTCCTACGAGCAGTACTTC. This gives the protein CSVEDSYEQYF. The chain recombines TRBV29-1 with TRBJ2-7, with D hard to call. The CDR3 totals 11 residues. V was clipped by 3 bases and J by 0 bases, with 3 bases between them. In germline, CDR1 is SQVTM, CDR2 ANQGSEA.

This clonotype appeared many times. The chain couples TRBV28 to TRBJ2-7; 9 bases line up with TRBD2. The CDR3 has 14 residues. V trimming: 6 bases; J trimming: 4 bases; junction bases outside the gene matches: 7. In germline, CDR1 is MDHEN, CDR2 SYDVKM. CDR3 in amino acids: CASRDTGLAYEQYF. CDR3 bases: TGTGCCAGCAGAGACACTGGACTAGCGTACGAGCAGTACTTC.

Remarks on this clonotype: This may arise from a read error, as a much more abundant clone is one base away. The rearrangement uses TRBV5-1 and TRBJ2-5, with no clear D. Germline CDR1 reads SGHRS; CDR2 reads YFSETQ. The CDR3 is 15 residues long. CDR3 in amino acids: CASGIPGSPQETRYF. Written as DNA, the CDR3 is TGCGCCAGCGGTATCCCGGGTAGCCCGCAAGAGACCCGGTACTTC. Full variable domain (outside the CDR3, taken from reference TRBV5-1 and TRBJ2-5): KAGVTQTPRYLIKTRGQQVTLSCSPISGHRSVSWYQQTPGQGLQFLFEYFSETQRNKGNFPGRFSGRQFSNSRSEMNVSTLELGDSALYLCASGIPGSPQETRYFGPGTRLLVL.

This clonotype was seen ten or more times. CDR3 sequence: CASSLWEGTGELFF. CDR3 nucleotides: TGTGCCAGCAGTTTATGGGAGGGAACCGGGGAGCTGTTTTTT. This rearrangement joins TRBV27 to TRBJ2-2; the match to TRBD2 covers 7 bases. Germline CDR1 and CDR2: MNHEY and SMNVEV (reference sequence). CDR3 length: 14 residues. The J segment lost 5 bases and the V segment lost 1 base, leaving 1 base of the junction unmatched.

This clonotype was counted ten times or more. The V and J genes are TRBV10-2 and TRBJ1-5, with TRBD1 matching 7 bases. The V and J ends lost 7 bases and 5 bases, in that order; junction bases with no gene match: 5. Germline V gives CDR1 WSHSY, CDR2 SAAADI. The CDR3 is 13 residues long. The DNA of the CDR3 is TGCGCCAGCACGGCAGGGGGGCATCAGCCCCAGCATTTT. It encodes CASTAGGHQPQHF.

This clonotype was observed at least ten times. This chain links TRBV30 with TRBJ2-7; D possibly corresponds to TRBD1 (5 bases). The CDR3 extends over 12 amino acids. V lost 7 bases, J lost 3 bases, and 13 bases lay in between. Germline-derived CDR1 and CDR2 are GTSNPN and SVGIG (reference sequence). CDR3 residues: CAYRQTGYEQYF. CDR3 bases: TGTGCCTACCGACAGACTGGCTACGAGCAGTACTTC.

This clonotype was seen ten or more times. The rearrangement joins TRBV6-2 or TRBV6-3 to TRBJ2-2; tentative D call: TRBD1 (5 bases). Trimming took off 6 bases at V and 3 bases at J, with 14 bases between the two ends. Germline CDR1 and CDR2: MNHEY and SVGEGT. The CDR3 length is 15 residues. The CDR3 region has the DNA TGTGCCAGCAGGCCCGACAGCCCTTACACCGGGGAGCTGTTTTTT. It codes for CASRPDSPYTGELFF.

This clonotype was detected many times. The V gene is TRBV7-8, the J gene TRBJ2-5; D is tentatively TRBD1 or TRBD2 (6 bases each). The germline V gene encodes CDR1 SGHVS and CDR2 FQNEAQ. V lost 4 bases and J lost 3, with 18 bases in between. This CDR3 region has 16 residues. The CDR3 reads CASSYHRGVAEETQYF. CDR3 in DNA: TGTGCCAGCAGCTACCATAGGGGGGTAGCGGAAGAGACCCAGTACTTC.

This clonotype appeared many times. The genes are TRBV2 and TRBJ2-7, with 9 bases lining up with TRBD2. Per the germline V gene, CDR1 is SNHLY and CDR2 is FYNNEI. V was pared by 2 bases and J by 6 bases, with 5 bases of the junction left unmatched. CDR3 length equals 14 residues. CDR3 DNA sequence: TGTGCCAGCAGTGAATTGCGGGAGGGCCGCGAGCAGTACTTC. The encoded protein is CASSELREGREQYF.

V usage is TRBV7-9 and J usage is TRBJ2-7; 10 positions agree with TRBD2. This CDR3 spans 15 amino acids. The trim removed 5 bases at V and 5 bases at J, leaving 9 bases unmatched. Germline loops: CDR1 SEHNR, CDR2 FQNEAQ (reference sequence). CDR3 amino acids: CASSKWTSGEHEQYF. The CDR3 region has the DNA TGTGCCAGCAGCAAGTGGACTAGCGGTGAACACGAGCAGTACTTC.

This clonotype has a handful of counts. CDR3 DNA: TGTGCCAGCAGCCTTGTAACCGGGACTACTGACGAGCAGTACTTC. Translated, it gives CASSLVTGTTDEQYF. The chain recombines TRBV12-3 or TRBV12-4 with TRBJ2-7; TRBD2 matches 7 bases. The V and J ends lost 6 bases and 5 bases, in that order; junction bases with no gene match: 13. This CDR3 is built from 15 residues.

This clonotype was picked up many times. This chain connects TRBV29-1 to TRBJ1-1; D unclear. Trimming shortened V by 2 bases and J by 11 bases, and 9 bases separated the two germline ends. The CDR3 has 10 residues. Germline-derived CDR1 and CDR2 are SQVTM and ANQGSEA. The CDR3 region is CSVETREAFF. The CDR3, as DNA: TGCAGCGTTGAAACCCGGGAGGCTTTCTTT.